This TCR beta chain comes out of a study of blood T cell repertoires in COVID-19. Study at large: Both acute and convalescent COVID-19 samples were obtained from the United States, Italy and Spain.

The CDR3 totals 15 residues. V was pared by 0 bases and J by 3 bases, with 12 bases between. Germline V gives CDR1 LNHNV, CDR2 YYDKDF (reference sequence). Per the authors' pipeline: Using reference gene primer amplification, nucleated cell counts were estimated. Clones were read by immunoSEQ multiplex PCR, and TCRdb kept only the in-frame ones, dropping some. V, J and clone size derive from that table, while D and trimming were established from the DNA sequence. The repertoire holds about 480,000 clones, with approximately 89% as singletons. The receptor comes from a man aged 18 to 30 with COVID-19, enrolled during active disease. Input material: peripheral blood. V usage is TRBV15 and J usage is TRBJ2-7; possibly TRBD2 for D (6 bases). CDR3 sequence (DNA): TGTGCCACCAGCAGAGATGGAGGGGATTACTACGAGCAGTACTTC. It translates to CATSRDGGDYYEQYF.